This T cell receptor (beta chain) is from a study of blood T cell repertoires in COVID-19. In the study overall: Specimens from acute and convalescent COVID-19 originated in the United States, Italy and Spain. Nucleic acid was either cDNA or gDNA, and it came from T cells, B-cell-depleted T cells, or PBMCs.

At least ten counts were recorded for this clone. Germline CDR1 MNHEY, CDR2 SVGAGI. Deletions cut 5 bases from V and 0 bases from J, with 4 bases between. The CDR3 is made up of 13 amino acids. Per the original methods: Reference gene primer amplification gave nucleated cell count estimates. Sequencing used immunoSEQ multiplex PCR; TCRdb keeps in-frame clones, though not all of them. D and trimming were read from the DNA, whereas the V and J calls and clone size are those reported in that table. This sample has tens of thousands of clones, with 65% to 80% found just once. Material for sequencing was peripheral blood. The TCR originated in a human donor in a cohort sampled during active COVID-19. The chain has TRBV6-5 and TRBJ1-4; no clear D gene. The CDR3 DNA sequence: TGTGCCAGCAGTCTAACAACTAATGAAAAACTGTTTTTT. Protein: CASSLTTNEKLFF.